Sequencing of this T cell receptor (beta chain) was carried out in a study of blood T cell repertoires in COVID-19. Study-wide background: The origin of the acute and convalescent COVID-19 samples was the United States, Italy and Spain. Nucleic acid was either cDNA or gDNA, and it came from T cells, B-cell-depleted T cells, or PBMCs.

The V gene's germline CDR1 is MDHEN and CDR2 SYDVKM. Between the trimmed V and J ends, which lost 5 bases and 0 bases, there was a span of 14 bases. CDR3 length equals 16 residues. Per the original methods: Reference gene primer amplification yielded estimated nucleated cell counts. Produced via immunoSEQ multiplex PCR; TCRdb's table is partial and in-frame only. V and J calls and clone size come straight from that table; D and trimming were deduced from the DNA. The sample shows about 140,000 clones, 80% to 85% of them seen only once. Sequenced sample: peripheral blood. This rearrangement joins TRBV28 to TRBJ2-1, with D perhaps matching TRBD2 (5 bases). The clonotype originates from a human donor in a cohort sampled during active COVID-19. Here the CDR3 reads CASSKGGFSSYNEQFF. CDR3 bases: TGTGCCAGCAGTAAAGGAGGCTTCAGCTCCTACAATGAGCAGTTCTTC.